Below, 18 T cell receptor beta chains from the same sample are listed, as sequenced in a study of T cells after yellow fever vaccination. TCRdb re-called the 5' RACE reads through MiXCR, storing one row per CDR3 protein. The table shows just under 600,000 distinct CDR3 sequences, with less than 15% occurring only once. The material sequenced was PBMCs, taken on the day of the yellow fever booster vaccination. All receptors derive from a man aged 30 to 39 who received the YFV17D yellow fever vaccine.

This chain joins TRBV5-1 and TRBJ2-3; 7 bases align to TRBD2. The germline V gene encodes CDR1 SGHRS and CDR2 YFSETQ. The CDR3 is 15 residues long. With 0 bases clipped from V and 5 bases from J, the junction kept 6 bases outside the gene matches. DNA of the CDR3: TGCGCCAGCAGCTTGGCCGGGACTACCGGAGATACGCAGTATTTT. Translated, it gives CASSLAGTTGDTQYF.

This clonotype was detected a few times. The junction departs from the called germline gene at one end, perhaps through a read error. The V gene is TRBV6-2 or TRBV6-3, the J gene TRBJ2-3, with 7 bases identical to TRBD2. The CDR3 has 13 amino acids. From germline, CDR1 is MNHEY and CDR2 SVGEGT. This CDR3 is CAGSTSAPDTQYF. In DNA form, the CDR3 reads TGTGCCGGCAGTACTAGCGCCCCGGATACGCAGTATTTT.

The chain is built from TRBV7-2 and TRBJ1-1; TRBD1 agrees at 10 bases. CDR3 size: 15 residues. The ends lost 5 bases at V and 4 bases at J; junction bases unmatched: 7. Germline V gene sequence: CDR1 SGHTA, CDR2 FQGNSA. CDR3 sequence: CASSERGQGITEAFF. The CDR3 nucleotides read TGTGCCAGCAGCGAGAGGGGACAGGGGATCACTGAAGCTTTCTTT.

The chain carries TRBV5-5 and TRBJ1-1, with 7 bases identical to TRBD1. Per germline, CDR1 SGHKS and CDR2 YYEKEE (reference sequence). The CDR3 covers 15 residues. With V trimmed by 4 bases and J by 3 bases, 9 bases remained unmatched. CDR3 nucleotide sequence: TGTGCCAGCAGCGTCACAGGGGCCAGGGACACTGAAGCTTTCTTT. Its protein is CASSVTGARDTEAFF.

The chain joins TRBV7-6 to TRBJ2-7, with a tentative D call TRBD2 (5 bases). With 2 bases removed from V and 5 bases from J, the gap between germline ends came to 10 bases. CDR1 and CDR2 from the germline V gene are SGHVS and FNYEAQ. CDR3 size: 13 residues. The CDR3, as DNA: TGTGCCAGCAGCTTAATTCTAGCCGACGAGCAGTACTTC. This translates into CASSLILADEQYF.

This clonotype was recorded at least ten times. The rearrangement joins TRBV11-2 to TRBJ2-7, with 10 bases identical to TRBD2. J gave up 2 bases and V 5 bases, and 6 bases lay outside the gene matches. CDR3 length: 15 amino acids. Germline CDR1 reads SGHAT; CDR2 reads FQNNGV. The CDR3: CASSLGTSATYEQYF. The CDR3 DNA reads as TGTGCCAGCAGCCTGGGGACTAGCGCGACCTACGAGCAGTACTTC.

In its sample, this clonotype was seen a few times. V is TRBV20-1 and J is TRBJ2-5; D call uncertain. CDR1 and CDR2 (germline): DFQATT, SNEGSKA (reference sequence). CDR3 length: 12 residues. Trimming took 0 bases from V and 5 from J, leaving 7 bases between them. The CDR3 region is CSARDSAETQYF. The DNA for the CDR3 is TGCAGTGCTAGAGATTCGGCCGAGACCCAGTACTTC.

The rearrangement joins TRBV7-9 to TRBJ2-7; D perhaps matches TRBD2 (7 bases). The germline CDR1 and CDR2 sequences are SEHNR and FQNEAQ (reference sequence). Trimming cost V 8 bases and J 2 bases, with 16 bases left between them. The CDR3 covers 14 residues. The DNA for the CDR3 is TGTGCCAGCTTGGGGGAGGGGGATACCTACGAGCAGTACTTC. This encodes CASLGEGDTYEQYF.

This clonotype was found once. The CDR3 protein is CSARARADIQYF. The CDR3 nucleotides are TGCAGTGCTAGAGCTAGGGCGGACATTCAGTACTTC. J is TRBJ2-4 and V is TRBV20-1, with no clear D. Germline loops: CDR1 DFQATT, CDR2 SNEGSKA (reference sequence). The germline V and J ends were trimmed by 1 base and 8 bases, with 9 bases remaining between them. CDR3 length: 12 residues.

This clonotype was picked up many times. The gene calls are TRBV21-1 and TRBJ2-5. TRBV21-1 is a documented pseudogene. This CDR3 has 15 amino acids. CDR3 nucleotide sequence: TGTGCCAGCAGCAAAGCGGGCCTGCACCAAGAGACCCAGTACTTC. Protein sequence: CASSKAGLHQETQYF.

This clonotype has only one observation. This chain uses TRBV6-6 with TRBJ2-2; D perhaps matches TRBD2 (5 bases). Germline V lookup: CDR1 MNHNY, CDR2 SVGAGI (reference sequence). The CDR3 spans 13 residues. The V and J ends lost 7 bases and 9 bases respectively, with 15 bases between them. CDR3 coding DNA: TGTGCCAGCACCGCGGGCAAGGGTTGGGAGCTGTTTTTT. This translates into CASTAGKGWELFF.

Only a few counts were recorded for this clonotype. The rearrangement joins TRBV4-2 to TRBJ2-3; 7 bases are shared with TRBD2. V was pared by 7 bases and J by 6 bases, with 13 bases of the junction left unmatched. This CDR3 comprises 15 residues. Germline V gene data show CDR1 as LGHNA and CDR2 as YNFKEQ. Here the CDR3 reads CASTPGQRGGDTQYF. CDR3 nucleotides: TGTGCCAGCACTCCGGGCCAGCGGGGTGGTGATACGCAGTATTTT.

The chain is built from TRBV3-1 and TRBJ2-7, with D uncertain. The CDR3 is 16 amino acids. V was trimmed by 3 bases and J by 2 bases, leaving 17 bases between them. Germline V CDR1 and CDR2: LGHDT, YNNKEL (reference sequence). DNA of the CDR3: TGTGCCAGCAGCCATGAGAAGGGAACCCTAACCTACGAGCAGTACTTC. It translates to CASSHEKGTLTYEQYF.

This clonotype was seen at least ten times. The CDR3 DNA follows: TGTGCCAGCAGCCAGGGGGGGACGAACACCGGGGAGCTGTTTTTT. This gives the protein CASSQGGTNTGELFF. The chain has TRBV7-9 and TRBJ2-2; possibly TRBD1 or TRBD2 for D (7 bases each). With 5 bases removed from V and 0 bases from J, the gap between germline ends came to 10 bases. Germline V gives CDR1 SEHNR, CDR2 FQNEAQ (reference sequence). This CDR3 is 15 amino acids long.

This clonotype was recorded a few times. The CDR3 is CASSRRLLAGGSETQYF. The CDR3 bases are TGTGCCAGCAGCCGACGACTCCTAGCGGGAGGGAGTGAGACCCAGTACTTC. The chain has TRBV5-6 and TRBJ2-5, with TRBD2 identical over 12 bases. The CDR3 loop spans 17 amino acids. Looked up from germline, CDR1 is SGHDT and CDR2 is YYEEEE. Trimming at V came to 4 bases and at J to 5 bases, leaving 12 bases not matched to a gene.

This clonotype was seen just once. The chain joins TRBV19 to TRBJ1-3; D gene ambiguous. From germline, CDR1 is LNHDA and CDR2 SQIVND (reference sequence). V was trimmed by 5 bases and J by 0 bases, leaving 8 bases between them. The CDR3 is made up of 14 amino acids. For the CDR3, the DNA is TGTGCCAGTAGTGCAGACGCCTCTGGAAACACCATATATTTT. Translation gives CASSADASGNTIYF.

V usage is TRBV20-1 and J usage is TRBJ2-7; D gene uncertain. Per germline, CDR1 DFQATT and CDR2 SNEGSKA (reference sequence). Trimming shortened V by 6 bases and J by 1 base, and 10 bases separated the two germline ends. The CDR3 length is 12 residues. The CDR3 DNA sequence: TGCAGTGCCTCGTCCAGATCCTACGAGCAGTACTTC. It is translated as CSASSRSYEQYF.

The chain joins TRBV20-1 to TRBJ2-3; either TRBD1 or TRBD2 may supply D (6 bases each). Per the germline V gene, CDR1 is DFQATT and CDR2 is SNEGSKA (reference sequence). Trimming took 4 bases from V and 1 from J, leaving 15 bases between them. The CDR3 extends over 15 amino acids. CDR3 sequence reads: CSAMEGGRGTDTQYF. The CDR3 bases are TGCAGTGCTATGGAGGGGGGTCGAGGCACAGATACGCAGTATTTT.